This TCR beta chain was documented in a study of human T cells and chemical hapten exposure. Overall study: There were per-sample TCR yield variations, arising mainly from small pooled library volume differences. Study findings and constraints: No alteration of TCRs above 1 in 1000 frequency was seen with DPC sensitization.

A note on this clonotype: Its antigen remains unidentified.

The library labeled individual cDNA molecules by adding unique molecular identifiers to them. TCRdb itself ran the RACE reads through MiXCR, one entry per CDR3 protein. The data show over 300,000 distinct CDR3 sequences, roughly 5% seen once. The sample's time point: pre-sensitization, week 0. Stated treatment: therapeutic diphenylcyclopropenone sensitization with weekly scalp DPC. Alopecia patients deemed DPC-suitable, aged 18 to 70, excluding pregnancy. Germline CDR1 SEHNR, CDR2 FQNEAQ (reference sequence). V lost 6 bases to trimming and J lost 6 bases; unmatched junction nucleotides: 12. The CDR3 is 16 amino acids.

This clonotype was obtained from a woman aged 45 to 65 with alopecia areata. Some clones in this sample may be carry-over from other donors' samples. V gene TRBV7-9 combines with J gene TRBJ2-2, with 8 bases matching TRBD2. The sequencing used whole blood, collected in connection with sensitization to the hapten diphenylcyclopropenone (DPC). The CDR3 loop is CASRPPAGRVAGELFF. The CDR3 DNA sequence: TGTGCCAGCAGACCCCCTGCCGGGAGGGTGGCCGGGGAGCTGTTTTTT.